One and the same sample provided the 14 T cell receptor beta chains below, sequenced in a study of blood T cells in healthy people across ages (dated by TCRdb to the mid-2010s). The library relied on 5' RACE. TCRdb lists the instrument as Illumina HiSeq 2500. A second PCR of roughly 6 to 11 cycles was performed with a sample-barcoded 5' primer and a J-beta primer mix. TCRdb cleaned the public reads at Q25 with fastp, built clones with MiXCR and kept in-frame beta chains. Each entry is one CDR3 protein sequence, shown with its most common DNA and genes. Here the sample has some 1.5 million distinct CDR3 sequences; 28% occur a single time. 7.7% of the sample lies in the top ten. Sequencing input: blood. Receptors were obtained from a young woman in good health.

The rearrangement uses TRBV18 and TRBJ2-3; 10 bases are a match to TRBD2. The germline CDR1 and CDR2 sequences are KGHSH and LQKENI. V dropped 2 bases and J dropped 6; count of bases not matched to a gene: 14. There are 18 residues in the CDR3. The DNA for the CDR3 is TGTGCCAGCTCACCAGCCGGACCAGCGGGGGGGCGTGCGGATACGCAGTATTTT. It translates to CASSPAGPAGGRADTQYF. Full variable domain (outside the CDR3, taken from reference TRBV18 and TRBJ2-3): NAGVMQNPRHLVRRRGQEARLRCSPMKGHSHVYWYRQLPEEGLKFMVYLQKENIIDESGMPKERFSAEFPKEGPSILRIQQVVRGDSAAYFCASSPAGPAGGRADTQYFGPGTRLTVL.

This clonotype appeared a few times. The chain joins TRBV6-1 to TRBJ2-1; weak D call: TRBD1 (6 bases). Per germline, CDR1 MNHNS and CDR2 SASEGT. Trimming took off 8 bases at V and 5 bases at J, with 10 bases between the two ends. The CDR3 spans 12 residues. The chain's CDR3 is CASERQDNEQFF. The CDR3 coding sequence is TGTGCCAGCGAACGACAGGACAATGAGCAGTTCTTC.

The rearrangement links TRBV21-1 to TRBJ1-5. TRBV21-1 is deemed a pseudogene. CDR3 size: 13 residues. The CDR3 DNA is TGTGCCAGCGGCAAAGCGCTTTCGGGGCCCCAGCATTTT. It is translated as CASGKALSGPQHF.

This clonotype has only a few counts. V gene TRBV29-1 combines with J gene TRBJ1-1, with D tentatively TRBD1 (6 bases). The V end was cut by 8 bases, the J end by 5 bases, with 15 bases between. This CDR3 spans 12 amino acids. Germline lookup yields CDR1 SQVTM and CDR2 ANQGSEA. The CDR3 region is CSSHREGTEAFF. The CDR3, as DNA: TGCAGCTCACACAGGGAGGGGACTGAAGCTTTCTTT.

At least ten counts were recorded for this clonotype. J is TRBJ2-3 and V is TRBV5-1; D is ambiguous. CDR1 SGHRS and CDR2 YFSETQ come from the germline V gene. V shed 0 bases and J shed 4 bases, with 15 bases lying between them. The CDR3 has 16 residues. CDR3 DNA sequence: TGCGCCAGCAGCTTGGGGGCTAATGGAGCGTCAGATACGCAGTATTTT. Protein: CASSLGANGASDTQYF.

This chain connects TRBV12-3 or TRBV12-4 to TRBJ2-7, with D perhaps being TRBD1 or TRBD2 (5 bases each). Trimming stripped 8 bases from V and 6 bases from J, with 23 bases between. The CDR3 runs to 15 residues. The CDR3 reads CASAPRAGVFGEQYF. CDR3 coding DNA: TGTGCCAGCGCCCCCAGGGCGGGCGTGTTTGGCGAGCAGTACTTC.

This clonotype was observed a few times. The DNA for the CDR3 is TGCGCCAGCAGCACGGGGACTAGCGAGCGTACGGAGACCCAGTACTTC. Translation gives CASSTGTSERTETQYF. This chain joins TRBV5-1 and TRBJ2-5; TRBD2 matches at 10 bases. The CDR3 runs to 16 residues. The trim removed 4 bases at V and 5 bases at J, leaving 11 bases unmatched. Germline-derived CDR1 and CDR2 are SGHRS and YFSETQ.

J is TRBJ2-2 and V is TRBV5-1; a possible D gene is TRBD2 (5 bases). This CDR3 contains 14 residues. Per germline, CDR1 SGHRS and CDR2 YFSETQ. The V gene lost 4 bases and the J gene lost 4 bases, with 11 bases spanning the gap. CDR3 residues: CASSIDEGTGELFF. As DNA, the CDR3 is TGCGCCAGCAGCATTGACGAGGGCACCGGGGAGCTGTTTTTT.

The rearrangement joins TRBV15 to TRBJ1-1, with 7 bases identical to TRBD1. This CDR3 has 14 amino acids. Trimming cost V 3 bases and J 8 bases; bases outside gene matches: 9. Germline CDR1 and CDR2: LNHNV and YYDKDF (reference sequence). DNA for the CDR3: TGTGCCACCAGCAGTCGACAGGGTGGTTCCGAAGCTTTCTTT. It is translated as CATSSRQGGSEAFF.

This clonotype was counted ten times or more. CDR3 protein: CASSLFSSGLLYNEQFF. CDR3 nucleotides: TGTGCCAGCAGCTTGTTTTCTAGCGGCTTACTCTACAATGAGCAGTTCTTC. J is TRBJ2-1 and V is TRBV5-5; 7 positions agree with TRBD2. CDR3 length equals 17 residues. Per the germline V gene, CDR1 is SGHKS and CDR2 is YYEKEE (reference sequence). The J segment lost 3 bases and the V segment lost 1 base, leaving 10 bases of the junction unmatched.

This clonotype has a single count. A much bigger clone sits one base away, suggesting this may be a read error. This rearrangement joins TRBV29-1 to TRBJ2-1; 7 nucleotides agree with TRBD1. CDR1 and CDR2 (germline): SQVTM, ANQGSEA. V gave up 7 bases and J gave up 4 bases; unmatched junction bases: 13. This CDR3 comprises 15 residues. The CDR3 nucleotides read TGCAGCGGCCAATTCGGACAGGTCGGATACAATGAGCAGTTCTTC. This translates into CSGQFGQVGYNEQFF.

The CDR3 region has the DNA TGCAGTGCTAGCAGGGGGGTCGGTGACACTGAAGCTTTCTTT. It yields the protein CSASRGVGDTEAFF. The V and J genes are TRBV20-1 and TRBJ1-1, with 7 bases that match TRBD1. Germline trimming cut 3 bases from V and 3 bases from J; bases unmatched to any gene: 7. Germline CDR1 is DFQATT and CDR2 is SNEGSKA (reference sequence). This CDR3 contains 14 residues.

The genes are TRBV20-1 and TRBJ2-5; 12 bases agree with TRBD1. V gave up 3 bases and J gave up 5 bases; unmatched junction bases: 4. CDR1 is DFQATT, CDR2 SNEGSKA, per germline (reference sequence). The CDR3 spans 14 residues. The DNA for the CDR3 is TGCAGTGCTAGCGGGGACAGGGGGCGGGAGACCCAGTACTTC. It is translated as CSASGDRGRETQYF.

As for this clonotype: An end of the junction differs from the germline gene, which may be a read error. This chain joins TRBV5-1 and TRBJ2-1; no definite D call. The CDR3 extends over 13 amino acids. Germline V gene sequence: CDR1 SGHRS, CDR2 YFSETQ. CDR3 protein: CTSSSDGWNEQFF. For the CDR3, the DNA is TGCACCAGCAGCTCGGACGGTTGGAATGAGCAGTTCTTC. Complete variable domain (other parts from reference TRBV5-1 and TRBJ2-1): KAGVTQTPRYLIKTRGQQVTLSCSPISGHRSVSWYQQTPGQGLQFLFEYFSETQRNKGNFPGRFSGRQFSNSRSEMNVSTLELGDSALYLCTSSSDGWNEQFFGPGTRLTVL.